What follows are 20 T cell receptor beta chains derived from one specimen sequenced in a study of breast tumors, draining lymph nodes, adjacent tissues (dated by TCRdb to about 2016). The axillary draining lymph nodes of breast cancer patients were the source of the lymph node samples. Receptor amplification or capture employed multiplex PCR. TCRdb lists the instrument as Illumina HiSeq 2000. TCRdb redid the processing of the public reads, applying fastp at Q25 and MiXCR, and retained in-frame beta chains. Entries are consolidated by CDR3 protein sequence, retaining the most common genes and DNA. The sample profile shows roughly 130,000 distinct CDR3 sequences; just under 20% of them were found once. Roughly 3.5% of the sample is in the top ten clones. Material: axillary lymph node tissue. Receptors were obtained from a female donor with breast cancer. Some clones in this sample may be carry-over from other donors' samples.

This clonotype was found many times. The CDR3 nucleotides read TGTGCCAGCAGCCAGGGACTAGCGGACCCGCTGGAGACCCAGTACTTC. Its translation: CASSQGLADPLETQYF. The chain combines TRBV5-8 with TRBJ2-5, with TRBD2 matching 11 bases. CDR1 and CDR2 (germline): SGHTS, YDEGEE. This CDR3 is built from 16 residues. V lost 4 bases, J lost 5 bases, and 10 bases stayed unmatched. The variable domain in full, completed from reference TRBV5-8 and TRBJ2-5, reads EAGVTQSPTHLIKTRGQQATLRCSPISGHTSVYWYQQALGLGLQFLLWYDEGEERNRGNFPPRFSGRQFPNYSSELNVNALELEDSALYLCASSQGLADPLETQYFGPGTRLLVL.

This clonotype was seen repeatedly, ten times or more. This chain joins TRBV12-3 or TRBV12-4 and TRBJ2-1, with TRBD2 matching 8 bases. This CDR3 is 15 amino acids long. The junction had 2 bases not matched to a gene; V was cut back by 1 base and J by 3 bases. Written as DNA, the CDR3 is TGTGCCAGCAGTTTAGGGAGCGGGGGCTACAATGAGCAGTTCTTC. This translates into CASSLGSGGYNEQFF.

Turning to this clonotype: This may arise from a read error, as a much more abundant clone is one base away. CDR3 nucleotides: TGTGCCAGCAGCTTAACCACTTACCAAGAGACCCAGTACTTC. This encodes CASSLTTYQETQYF. V usage is TRBV7-2 and J usage is TRBJ2-5, with D hard to call. Germline V gene data show CDR1 as SGHTA and CDR2 as FQGNSA. The CDR3 extends over 14 amino acids. Trimming left V 2 bases short and J 0 bases short, with 7 bases between.

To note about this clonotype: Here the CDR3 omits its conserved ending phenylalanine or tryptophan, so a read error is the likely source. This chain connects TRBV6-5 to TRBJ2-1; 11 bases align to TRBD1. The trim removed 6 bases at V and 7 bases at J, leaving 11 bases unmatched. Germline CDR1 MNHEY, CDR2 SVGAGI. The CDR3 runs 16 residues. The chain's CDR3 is CASRRVGQGAGNEQFS. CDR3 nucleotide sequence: TGTGCCAGCAGACGAGTAGGACAGGGGGCCGGGAATGAGCAGTTCTCC.

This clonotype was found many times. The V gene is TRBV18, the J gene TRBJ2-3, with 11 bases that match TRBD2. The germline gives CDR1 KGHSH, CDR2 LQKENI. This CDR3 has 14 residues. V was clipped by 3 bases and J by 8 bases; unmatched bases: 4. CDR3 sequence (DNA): TGTGCCAGCTCACCGGGACTAGCGGAGGGTACGCAGTATTTT. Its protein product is CASSPGLAEGTQYF.

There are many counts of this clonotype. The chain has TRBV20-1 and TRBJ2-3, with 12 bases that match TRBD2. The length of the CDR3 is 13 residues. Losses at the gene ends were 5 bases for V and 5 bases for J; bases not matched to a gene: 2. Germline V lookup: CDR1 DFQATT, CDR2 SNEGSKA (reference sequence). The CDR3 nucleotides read TGCAGTGCTCTAGCGGGGGGGCAAGATACGCAGTATTTT. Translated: CSALAGGQDTQYF.

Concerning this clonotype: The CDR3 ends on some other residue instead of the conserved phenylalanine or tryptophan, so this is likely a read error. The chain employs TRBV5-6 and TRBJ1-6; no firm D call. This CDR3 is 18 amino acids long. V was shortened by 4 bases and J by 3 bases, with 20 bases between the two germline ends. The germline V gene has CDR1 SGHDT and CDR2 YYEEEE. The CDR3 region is CASSQRMRRGIYNSPLHL. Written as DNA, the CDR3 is TGTGCCAGCAGCCAGAGGATGAGACGAGGAATCTATAATTCACCCCTCCACCTC.

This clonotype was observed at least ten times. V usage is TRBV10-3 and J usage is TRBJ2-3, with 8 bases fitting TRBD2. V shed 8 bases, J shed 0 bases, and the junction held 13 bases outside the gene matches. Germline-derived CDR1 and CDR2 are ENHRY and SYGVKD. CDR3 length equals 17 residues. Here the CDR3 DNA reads TGTGCCATCCGTGGAGCGGGGGCCTCAACTAGCACAGATACGCAGTATTTT. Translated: CAIRGAGASTSTDTQYF.

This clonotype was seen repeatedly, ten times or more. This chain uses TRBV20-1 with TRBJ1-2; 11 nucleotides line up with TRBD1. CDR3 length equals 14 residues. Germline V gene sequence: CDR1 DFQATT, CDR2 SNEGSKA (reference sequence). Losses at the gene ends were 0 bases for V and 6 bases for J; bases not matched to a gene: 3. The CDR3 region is CSARDRDRGDGYTF. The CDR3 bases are TGCAGTGCTAGAGATAGGGACAGGGGGGATGGCTACACCTTC.

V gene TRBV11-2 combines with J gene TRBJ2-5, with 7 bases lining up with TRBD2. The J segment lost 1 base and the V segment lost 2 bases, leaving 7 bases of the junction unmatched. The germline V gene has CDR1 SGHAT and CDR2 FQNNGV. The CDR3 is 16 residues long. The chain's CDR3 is CASSLRIAGFQETQYF. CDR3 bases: TGTGCCAGCAGCTTAAGGATAGCGGGTTTCCAAGAGACCCAGTACTTC.

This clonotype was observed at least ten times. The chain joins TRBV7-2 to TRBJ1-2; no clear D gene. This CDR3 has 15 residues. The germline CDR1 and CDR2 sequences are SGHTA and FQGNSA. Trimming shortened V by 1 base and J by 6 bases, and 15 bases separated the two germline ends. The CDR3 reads CASSLGFPGPHGYTF. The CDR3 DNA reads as TGTGCCAGCAGCTTAGGTTTTCCAGGACCCCATGGCTACACCTTC.

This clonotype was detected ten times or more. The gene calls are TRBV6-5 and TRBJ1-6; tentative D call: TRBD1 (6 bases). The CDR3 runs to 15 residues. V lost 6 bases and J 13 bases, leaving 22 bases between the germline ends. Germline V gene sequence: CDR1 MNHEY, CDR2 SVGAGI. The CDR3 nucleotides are TGTGCCAGCAGAAGTTTAGGGGGGGCGCTTGGGCCCCTCCACTTT. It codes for CASRSLGGALGPLHF.

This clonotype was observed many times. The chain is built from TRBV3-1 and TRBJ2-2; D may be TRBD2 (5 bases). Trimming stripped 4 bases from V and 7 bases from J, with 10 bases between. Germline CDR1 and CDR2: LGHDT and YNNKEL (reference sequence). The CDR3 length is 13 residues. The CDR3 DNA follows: TGTGCCAGCAGCCCCCTAAGCGGCGGGGAGCTGTTTTTT. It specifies CASSPLSGGELFF.

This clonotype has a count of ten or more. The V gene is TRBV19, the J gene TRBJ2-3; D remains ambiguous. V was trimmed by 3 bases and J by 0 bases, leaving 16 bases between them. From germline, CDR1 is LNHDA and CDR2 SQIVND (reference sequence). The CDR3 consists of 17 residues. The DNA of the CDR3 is TGTGCCAGTAGTATCGATTGGCGCGGCTCTAGCACAGATACGCAGTATTTT. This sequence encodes CASSIDWRGSSTDTQYF.

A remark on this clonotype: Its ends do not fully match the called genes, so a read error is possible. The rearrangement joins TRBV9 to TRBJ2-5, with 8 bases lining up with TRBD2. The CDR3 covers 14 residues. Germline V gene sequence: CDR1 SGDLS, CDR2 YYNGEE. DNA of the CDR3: TGTGCCAGCCGCGTAGCTTCGGGGGGGGAGACCCAGTACTTC. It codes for CASRVASGGETQYF. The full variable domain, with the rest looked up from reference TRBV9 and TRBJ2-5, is DSGVTQTPKHLITATGQRVTLRCSPRSGDLSVYWYQQSLDQGLQFLIQYYNGEERAKGNILERFSAQQFPDLHSELNLSSLELGDSALYFCASRVASGGETQYFGPGTRLLVL.

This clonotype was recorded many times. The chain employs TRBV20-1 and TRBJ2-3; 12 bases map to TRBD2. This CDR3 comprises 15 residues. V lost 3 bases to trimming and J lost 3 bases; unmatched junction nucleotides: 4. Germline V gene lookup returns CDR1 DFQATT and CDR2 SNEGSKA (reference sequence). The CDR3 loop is CSASPGTSGTDTQYF. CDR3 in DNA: TGCAGTGCTAGCCCCGGGACTAGCGGGACAGATACGCAGTATTTT.

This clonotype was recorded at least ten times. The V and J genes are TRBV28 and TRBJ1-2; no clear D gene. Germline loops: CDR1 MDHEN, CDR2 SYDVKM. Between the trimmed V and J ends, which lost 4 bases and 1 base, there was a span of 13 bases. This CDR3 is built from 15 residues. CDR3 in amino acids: CASSSPGRNNYGYTF. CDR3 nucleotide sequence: TGTGCCAGCAGTTCCCCAGGACGGAATAACTATGGCTACACCTTC.

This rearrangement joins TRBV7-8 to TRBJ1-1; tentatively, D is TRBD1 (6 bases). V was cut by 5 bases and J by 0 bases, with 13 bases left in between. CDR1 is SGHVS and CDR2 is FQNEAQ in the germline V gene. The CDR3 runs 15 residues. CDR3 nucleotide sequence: TGTGCCAGCAGCCCTCAGTGGACAGTGAACACTGAAGCTTTCTTT. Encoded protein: CASSPQWTVNTEAFF. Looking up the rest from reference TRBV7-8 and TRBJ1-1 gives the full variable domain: GAGVSQSPRYKVAKRGQDVALRCDPISGHVSLFWYQQALGQGPEFLTYFQNEAQLDKSGLPSDRFFAERPEGSVSTLKIQRTQQEDSAVYLCASSPQWTVNTEAFFGQGTRLTVV.

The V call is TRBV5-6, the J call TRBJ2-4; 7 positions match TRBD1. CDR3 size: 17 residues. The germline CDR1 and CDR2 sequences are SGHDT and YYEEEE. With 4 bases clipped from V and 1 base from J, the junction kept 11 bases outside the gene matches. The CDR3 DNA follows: TGTGCCAGCAGCCATTTCGATACACAGGGGGCCAAAAACATTCAGTACTTC. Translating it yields CASSHFDTQGAKNIQYF. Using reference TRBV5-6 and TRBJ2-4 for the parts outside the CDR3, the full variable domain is DAGVTQSPTHLIKTRGQQVTLRCSPKSGHDTVSWYQQALGQGPQFIFQYYEEEERQRGNFPDRFSGHQFPNYSSELNVNALLLGDSALYLCASSHFDTQGAKNIQYFGAGTRLSVL.

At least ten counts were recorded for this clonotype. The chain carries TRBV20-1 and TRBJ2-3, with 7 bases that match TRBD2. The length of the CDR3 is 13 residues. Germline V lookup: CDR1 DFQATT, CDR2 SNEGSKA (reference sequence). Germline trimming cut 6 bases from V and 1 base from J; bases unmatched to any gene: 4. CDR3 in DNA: TGCAGTGCCCCGGGGGGTGGCACAGATACGCAGTATTTT. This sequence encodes CSAPGGGTDTQYF.